These 23 T cell receptor beta chains were all obtained from the same sample, sequenced in a study of T cell repertoires in cytomegalovirus infection. TCRdb fed the reads into MiXCR, producing one record per CDR3 protein. In the table there are approximately 730,000 distinct CDR3 sequences, around 35% of which are singletons. These receptors have no known antigen. Material: cultured PBMCs, obtained from culture after CMV antigen stimulation. All receptors derive from a human donor in good health (CMV status not recorded). Some clones in this sample may be carry-over from other donors' samples.

This clonotype came up a few times. The chain uses TRBV12-3 or TRBV12-4 and TRBJ1-5, with 7 bases aligning to TRBD1. The CDR3 extends over 13 amino acids. V trimming: 10 bases; J trimming: 2 bases; junction bases outside the gene matches: 5. The CDR3 loop is CATGGEGNQPQHF. The CDR3 DNA follows: TGTGCCACAGGGGGGGAAGGCAATCAGCCCCAGCATTTT.

The gene calls are TRBV7-9 and TRBJ1-2, with D unclear. The CDR3 extends over 13 amino acids. The V gene lost 2 bases and the J gene lost 8 bases, with 12 bases spanning the gap. Germline assignment: CDR1 SEHNR and CDR2 FQNEAQ (reference sequence). In DNA form, the CDR3 reads TGTGCCAGCAGCTTAAGTTCTGGGCCCGGCTACACCTTC. Protein product: CASSLSSGPGYTF.

The chain uses TRBV7-9 and TRBJ1-1; D uncertain. Per germline, CDR1 SEHNR and CDR2 FQNEAQ (reference sequence). V was trimmed by 4 bases and J by 11 bases, leaving 17 bases between them. CDR3 size: 13 residues. The CDR3 DNA sequence: TGTGCCAGCAGCTCAAGTCCCGACAATATGGCTTTCTTT. Protein sequence: CASSSSPDNMAFF.

A few counts support this clonotype. The chain links TRBV6-6 to TRBJ2-1; D not certain. Trimming stripped 0 bases from V and 6 bases from J, with 12 bases between. The CDR3 has 15 amino acids. Germline loops: CDR1 MNHNY, CDR2 SVGAGI (reference sequence). CDR3 protein: CASSYSPTSINEQFF. The CDR3, as DNA: TGTGCCAGCAGTTACTCCCCGACATCCATCAATGAGCAGTTCTTC.

The gene calls are TRBV20-1 and TRBJ2-3; TRBD2 matches at 7 bases. The V gene end was trimmed by 1 base and the J gene end by 6 bases; junction bases not matched to a gene: 7. This CDR3 spans 14 amino acids. The germline V gene has CDR1 DFQATT and CDR2 SNEGSKA (reference sequence). CDR3 protein: CSARVREVADTQYF. CDR3 sequence (DNA): TGCAGTGCTAGAGTCCGGGAGGTGGCTGATACGCAGTATTTT.

J is TRBJ2-1 and V is TRBV5-5; D unresolved. Germline CDR1 is SGHKS and CDR2 is YYEKEE (reference sequence). V dropped 6 bases and J dropped 0 bases, with 10 bases sitting between them. This CDR3 is built from 14 residues. This CDR3 reads CASTKTDSYNEQFF. CDR3 sequence (DNA): TGTGCCAGCACCAAAACGGACTCCTACAATGAGCAGTTCTTC.

This clonotype was observed a few times. This chain connects TRBV7-2 to TRBJ2-3; possibly TRBD1 or TRBD2 for D (5 bases each). The CDR3 spans 14 residues. Trimming left V 0 bases short and J 11 bases short, with 15 bases between. CDR1 and CDR2 from the germline V gene are SGHTA and FQGNSA. CDR3 sequence: CASSLALRGVGQYF. Here the CDR3 DNA reads TGTGCCAGCAGCTTAGCGCTAAGAGGGGTCGGGCAGTATTTT.

The chain joins TRBV6-2 or TRBV6-3 to TRBJ2-5; 12 bases are a match to TRBD2. V lost 7 bases and J lost 5; bases outside the gene matches: 5. In germline, CDR1 is MNHEY, CDR2 SVGEGT. This CDR3 comprises 14 residues. The DNA for the CDR3 is TGTGCCAGCACTAGCGGGGGGGCCGGGGAGACCCAGTACTTC. This encodes CASTSGGAGETQYF.

The table lists this clonotype with a few counts. The chain employs TRBV7-9 and TRBJ2-3; a possible D gene is TRBD2 (7 bases). V was pared by 6 bases and J by 9 bases, with 10 bases between. This CDR3 is 11 amino acids long. The germline CDR1 and CDR2 sequences are SEHNR and FQNEAQ (reference sequence). CDR3 DNA sequence: TGTGCCAGCAGGGGGGGGCACACGCAGTATTTT. This sequence encodes CASRGGHTQYF.

The J gene is TRBJ1-5, the V gene TRBV7-9; D may be TRBD1 (6 bases). This CDR3 has 12 residues. V was pared by 4 bases and J by 7 bases, with 8 bases between. Germline CDR1 and CDR2: SEHNR and FQNEAQ (reference sequence). This CDR3 reads CASSSGAQPQHF. The CDR3 DNA sequence: TGTGCCAGCAGCTCAGGGGCCCAGCCCCAGCATTTT.

In DNA, the CDR3 is TGTGCCAGCAGCCCCCGTGGGAGTGCGGGACAGAAAAATGAGCAGTTCTTC. As protein: CASSPRGSAGQKNEQFF. The chain employs TRBV7-4 and TRBJ2-1, with TRBD1 as a possible D gene (7 bases). The CDR3 consists of 17 residues. With 5 bases removed from V and 7 bases from J, the gap between germline ends came to 24 bases. Germline V gene sequence: CDR1 SGHVT, CDR2 SQSDAQ.

This clonotype was picked up a small number of times. The rearrangement joins TRBV5-5 to TRBJ1-5; perhaps TRBD1 as D (5 bases). The CDR3 consists of 13 residues. CDR1 and CDR2 from the germline V gene are SGHKS and YYEKEE (reference sequence). With 1 base removed from V and 8 bases from J, the gap between germline ends came to 10 bases. The CDR3 nucleotides are TGTGCCAGCAGCTTGCGGATAGGGGAGCCCCAGCATTTT. The encoded protein is CASSLRIGEPQHF.

This clonotype was picked up one time. This chain uses TRBV27 with TRBJ2-1; D unresolved. This CDR3 has 16 amino acids. The V end was cut by 2 bases, the J end by 2 bases, with 13 bases between. CDR1 is MNHEY, CDR2 SMNVEV, per germline (reference sequence). The CDR3 coding sequence is TGTGCCAGCAGTTTACTCGGCGGTGTAGCCTACAATGAGCAGTTCTTC. This translates into CASSLLGGVAYNEQFF.

The rearrangement uses TRBV6-5 and TRBJ2-3; TRBD1 agrees at 7 bases. Germline V lookup: CDR1 MNHEY, CDR2 SVGAGI. J gave up 4 bases and V 5 bases, and 9 bases lay outside the gene matches. CDR3 length: 15 amino acids. CDR3 amino acids: CASSRSGGWADTQYF. CDR3 sequence (DNA): TGTGCCAGCAGTCGTTCAGGGGGTTGGGCAGATACGCAGTATTTT.

This clonotype has just a few counts. The chain links TRBV25-1 to TRBJ2-5; 13 nucleotides line up with TRBD2. V lost 4 bases to trimming and J lost 4 bases; unmatched junction nucleotides: 15. Germline CDR1 reads MGHDK; CDR2 reads SYGVNS. CDR3 length: 19 residues. For the CDR3, the DNA is TGTGCCAGCAGTGCCCACCTAGGAGGGCGACTAGCGGGGGGAGAGACCCAGTACTTC. Translation: CASSAHLGGRLAGGETQYF.

This clonotype was seen only a few times. V is TRBV3-1 and J is TRBJ2-5; D may be TRBD1 (6 bases). Germline CDR1 LGHDT, CDR2 YNNKEL (reference sequence). CDR3 size: 15 residues. V was clipped by 4 bases and J by 7 bases, with 19 bases between them. CDR3 residues: CASSRVGASSGTQYF. The CDR3 coding sequence is TGTGCCAGCAGCCGCGTGGGGGCATCCAGCGGGACCCAGTACTTC.

The table lists this clonotype with a few counts. The rearrangement joins TRBV12-3 or TRBV12-4 to TRBJ2-3; TRBD2 matches at 9 bases. This CDR3 spans 15 amino acids. Unmatched junction bases numbered 3, after V lost 3 bases and J lost 2 bases. The CDR3 coding sequence is TGTGCCAGCAGTTTTCTAGCGGGGCACACAGATACGCAGTATTTT. Amino acids: CASSFLAGHTDTQYF.

The chain employs TRBV6-1 and TRBJ1-5; D possibly corresponds to TRBD1 (5 bases). CDR3 length: 13 residues. Germline V gene lookup returns CDR1 MNHNS and CDR2 SASEGT. V lost 7 bases to trimming and J lost 4 bases, with 11 bases between them. In nucleotides, the CDR3 is TGTGCCAGCACAGGGTTTGGAAATCAGCCCCAGCATTTT. Amino acids: CASTGFGNQPQHF.

The chain combines TRBV11-2 with TRBJ1-1; D gene uncertain. Germline V lookup: CDR1 SGHAT, CDR2 FQNNGV. This CDR3 spans 15 amino acids. Trimming left V 5 bases short and J 2 bases short, with 15 bases between. The CDR3 DNA sequence: TGTGCCAGCAGCAACAGCCGGGCGCGAAACACTGAAGCTTTCTTT. This gives the protein CASSNSRARNTEAFF.

This clonotype was found many times. CDR3 nucleotide sequence: TGTGCCAGCATGAGTACAGGGACCACAGATACGCAGTATTTT. It translates to CASMSTGTTDTQYF. The chain links TRBV7-6 to TRBJ2-3; D may be TRBD1 (6 bases). Trimming stripped 7 bases from V and 2 bases from J, with 13 bases between. CDR3 length: 14 amino acids. The V gene's germline CDR1 is SGHVS and CDR2 FNYEAQ.

The V gene is TRBV20-1, the J gene TRBJ2-3, with a possible D match to TRBD2 (5 bases). V lost 0 bases, J lost 2 bases, and 12 bases lay in between. There are 15 residues in the CDR3. CDR1 is DFQATT and CDR2 is SNEGSKA in the germline V gene (reference sequence). The CDR3 DNA is TGCAGTGCTAGAGATTTCCAACTAGACACAGATACGCAGTATTTT. Residues: CSARDFQLDTDTQYF.

The J gene is TRBJ2-3, the V gene TRBV5-4; 8 positions agree with TRBD2. The J segment lost 1 base and the V segment lost 5 bases, leaving 6 bases of the junction unmatched. The CDR3 covers 15 residues. Germline CDR1 reads SGHNT; CDR2 reads YYREEE (reference sequence). The CDR3 DNA reads as TGTGCCAGCAGGCAGGCGACTAGCGGCACAGATACGCAGTATTTT. Encoded protein: CASRQATSGTDTQYF.

This clonotype was found a few times. The DNA of the CDR3 is TGTGCCACACAACGGGACGACAACTATGGCTACACCTTC. Protein product: CATQRDDNYGYTF. This chain connects TRBV19 to TRBJ1-2; a possible D gene is TRBD1 (5 bases). The CDR3 has 13 amino acids. Germline values: CDR1 LNHDA, CDR2 SQIVND (reference sequence). V lost 10 bases and J lost 2, with 14 bases in between.